This T cell receptor (beta chain) comes out of a study of T cell responses to AZD1222 COVID-19 vaccine (dated by TCRdb to the early 2020s). In terms of the full investigation: AZD1222 recipients with second doses at about 4 weeks or about 12 weeks were pooled, because spike-specific TCR depth and breadth did not differ between schedules. A total of 230 to 250 trial participants underwent TCR sequencing, of whom some 200 had received two doses of AZD1222 and some 26 had received two doses of the MenACWY control vaccine. Trial participants were enrolled by age into 18-55, 56-69 and 70-plus year subgroups, with around 150, 28 and 57 TCR-sequenced participants respectively.

Overall study results and their limits: A significant rise in spike-specific TCR breadth and depth was observed after two AZD1222 doses relative to day 0 and relative to MenACWY recipients. CD4 TCRs associated with the vaccine covered the entire spike protein, and the dominant responses were in regions 160-218 and 743-854. Because no samples from the day 14 peak response were available, repertoires could be characterized only after the peak T cell response. Nearly half of unique spike-specific TCRs reportedly recognized epitopes outside regions mutated in the B.1.351 and B.1.1.7 variants. Only 5 to 7 AZD1222 recipients were SARS-CoV-2 seropositive at baseline, limiting conclusions about previously exposed vaccinees. Most participants were white British and females outnumbered males, and the authors suggested that clonal diversity may have been underestimated. In the small 56-69-year group, the increase in depth fell short of significance, most likely because of low power.

This clone was found a few times. The antigen it binds to is not known. Qualities for individual bases were not recorded, and no much larger clone is one base off. The time point label corresponds to: baseline before first vaccination. Samples from vaccinated people were obtained from the UK trials COV001 and COV002, which included a single-blind randomized controlled phase 2/3 trial of AZD1222 (ChAdOx1 nCoV-19) in healthy adults. For TCRbeta chain sequencing, PBMC samples from trial participants were taken at day 0 and at day 28 after the second dose. CDR1 and CDR2 (SGHRS, YFSETQ) derive from the germline V gene. The V end gives up 0 bases and the J end 6 bases, leaving 3 bases in the junction not matched to a gene. The CDR3, cysteine through phenylalanine, is 15 amino acids long. This entry keeps only the CDR3 DNA: 45 bases, framed from base 1. The CDR3 regions of human TCRbeta chains were analyzed by immunosequencing. As for the authors' bioinformatics: Repertoire TCRs were checked for matches against a reference library of SARS-CoV-2-specific TCRs that had been generated using the MIRA antigen-specificity platform. Breadth was defined as the fraction of unique TCRs that were SARS-CoV-2-associated, and depth was defined as the fraction of total T cells that were SARS-CoV-2-associated. Using the MIRA data, every spike-specific TCR was mapped to the spike region that the TCR reacted to and assigned to either a CD4 or a CD8 class. Log10-transformed breadth and depth values were compared by one-way ANOVA with Sidak's multiple comparisons tests. TCRdb stores this immuneACCESS table with in-frame sequences only. Part of the clones is absent; in the studies checked, under half of the shortfall reflects unresolved V genes, and no reason is known for the rest. V and J calls and clone size follow that table, whereas D and trimming were derived from the DNA. The sample includes some 150,000 clones, with 94% observed a single time. The leading ten clones occupy roughly 1.2% of the sample.

The sample consisted of peripheral blood, taken on day 0 of AZD1222 vaccination. The TCR comes from an adult in good health. The rearranged chain carries TRBV5-1 and TRBJ1-5; the junction holds 10 bases that match TRBD1. The bases read TGCGCCAGCAGCTTGGGACAGGGGGCAAGTCAGCCCCAGCATTTT. This sequence encodes CASSLGQGASQPQHF. Joined to the reference TRBV5-1 and TRBJ1-5 proteins, this CDR3 gives the full variable domain: KAGVTQTPRYLIKTRGQQVTLSCSPISGHRSVSWYQQTPGQGLQFLFEYFSETQRNKGNFPGRFSGRQFSNSRSEMNVSTLELGDSALYLCASSLGQGASQPQHFGDGTRLSIL.